This TCR beta chain is drawn from a study of blood T cell repertoires in COVID-19. Trimming took off 7 bases at V and 2 bases at J, with 10 bases between the two ends. This CDR3 is built from 13 residues. This table comes from immunoSEQ multiplex PCR, and its TCRdb copy is limited to in-frame clones, with some not included. The sample records about 340,000 clones, about 92% being singletons. Recovery among Cohort 3 donors was established by two negative PCRs, clearance, or symptom resolution. The chain employs TRBV12-3 or TRBV12-4 and TRBJ2-3; a possible D gene is TRBD1 (6 bases). Material for sequencing was PBMCs or T cells enriched from blood (not recorded which). The TCR originated in a woman aged 25 to 39 who had recovered from COVID-19. Here the CDR3 DNA reads TGTGCCAGCAACAGGGCCTTCACAGATACGCAGTATTTT. As protein: CASNRAFTDTQYF.